This T cell receptor beta chain was recovered during a study of human T cells and chemical hapten exposure. Single cDNA molecules in the library carried unique molecular identifiers attached during preparation. One entry per CDR3 protein, called by TCRdb with MiXCR from the RACE reads. The sample has under 200,000 distinct CDR3 sequences; 30% are singletons. Time point here: pre-sensitization, week 0. Treatment: therapeutic diphenylcyclopropenone sensitization with weekly scalp DPC. This clonotype originated in a young woman with alopecia areata. Some clones in this sample may be carry-over from other donors' samples. Sequenced material: whole blood, taken in connection with sensitization to the hapten diphenylcyclopropenone (DPC).

CDR3 nucleotide sequence: TGTGCCAGCAGCTTAGGAAGGATAGAATTCGATACGCAGTATTTT. It yields the protein CASSLGRIEFDTQYF. The genes are TRBV7-9 and TRBJ2-3; D is unclear. The CDR3 has 15 amino acids. Germline assignment: CDR1 SEHNR and CDR2 FQNEAQ (reference sequence). Trimming pared 1 base from V and 6 bases from J, leaving 14 bases between.